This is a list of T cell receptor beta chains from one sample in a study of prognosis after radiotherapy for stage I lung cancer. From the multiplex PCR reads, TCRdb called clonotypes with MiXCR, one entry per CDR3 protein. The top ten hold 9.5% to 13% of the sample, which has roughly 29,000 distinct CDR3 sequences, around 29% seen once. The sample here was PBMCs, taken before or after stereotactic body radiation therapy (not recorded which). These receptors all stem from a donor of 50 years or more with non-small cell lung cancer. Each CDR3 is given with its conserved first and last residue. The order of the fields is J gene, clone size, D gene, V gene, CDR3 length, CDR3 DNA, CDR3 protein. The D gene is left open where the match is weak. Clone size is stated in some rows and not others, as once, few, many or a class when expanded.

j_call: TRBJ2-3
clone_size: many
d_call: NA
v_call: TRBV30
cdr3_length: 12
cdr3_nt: TGTGCCTGGACCCGAAACACAGATACGCAGTATTTT
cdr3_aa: CAWTRNTDTQYF

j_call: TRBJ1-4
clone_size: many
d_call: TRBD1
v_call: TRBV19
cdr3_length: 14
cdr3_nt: TGTGCCAGTAGTACCGGGACAGCTAATGAAAAACTGTTTTTT
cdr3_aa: CASSTGTANEKLFF

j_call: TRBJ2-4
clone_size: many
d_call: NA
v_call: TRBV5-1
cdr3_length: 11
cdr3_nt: TGCGCCAGCGGGGACGAGGGCATTCAGTACTTC
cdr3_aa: CASGDEGIQYF

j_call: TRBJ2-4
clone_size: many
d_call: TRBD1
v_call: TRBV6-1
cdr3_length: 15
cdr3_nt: TGTGCCAGCAGTGAAGTAGGGACAGGGATCAACATTCAGTACTTC
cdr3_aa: CASSEVGTGINIQYF

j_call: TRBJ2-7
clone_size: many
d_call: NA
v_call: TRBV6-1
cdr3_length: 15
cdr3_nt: TGTGCCAGCAGTGAATTGGGGGGAGGACCCTACGAGCAGTACTTC
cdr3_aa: CASSELGGGPYEQYF

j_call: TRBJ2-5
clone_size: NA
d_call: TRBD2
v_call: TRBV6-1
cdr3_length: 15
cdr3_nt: TGTGCCAGCAGCAGGGAGGGAAAGACCCAAGAGTCGCAGTACTTC
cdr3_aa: CASSREGKTQESQYF

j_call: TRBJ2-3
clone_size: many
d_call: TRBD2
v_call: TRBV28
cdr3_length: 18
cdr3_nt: TGTGCCAGCCCAAGGGAGCTAGCGGGGGGAAGGGGTGCAGATACGCAGTATTTT
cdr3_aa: CASPRELAGGRGADTQYF

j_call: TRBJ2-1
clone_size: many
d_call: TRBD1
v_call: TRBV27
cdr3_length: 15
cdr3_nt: TGTGCCAGCAGTTTAGCGGGACAGGGGGCATATGAGCAGTTCTTC
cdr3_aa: CASSLAGQGAYEQFF

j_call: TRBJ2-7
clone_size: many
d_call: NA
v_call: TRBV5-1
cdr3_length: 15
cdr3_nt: TGCGCCAGCAGCCCTCCTGGAGGGGGTTCCTACGAGCAGTACTTC
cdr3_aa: CASSPPGGGSYEQYF

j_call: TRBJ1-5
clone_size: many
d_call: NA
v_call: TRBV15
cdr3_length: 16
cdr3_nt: TGTGCCACCAGCAGAGGAAGTGGCAGGGCAGGGCAGCCCCAGCATTTT
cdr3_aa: CATSRGSGRAGQPQHF

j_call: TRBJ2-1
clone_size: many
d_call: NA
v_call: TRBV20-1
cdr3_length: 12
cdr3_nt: TGCAGTGCTAGAGCTGGAGGCAATGAGCAGTTCTTC
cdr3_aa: CSARAGGNEQFF

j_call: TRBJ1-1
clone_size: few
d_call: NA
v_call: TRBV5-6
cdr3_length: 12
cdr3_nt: TGTGCCAGCAGCAGGGTTATCTCTGAAGCTTTCTTT
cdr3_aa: CASSRVISEAFF

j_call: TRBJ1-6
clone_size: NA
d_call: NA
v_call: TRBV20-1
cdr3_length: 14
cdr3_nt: TGCAGTGCTAGAGATAGAACAGGTGCTTCACCCCTCCACTTT
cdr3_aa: CSARDRTGASPLHF

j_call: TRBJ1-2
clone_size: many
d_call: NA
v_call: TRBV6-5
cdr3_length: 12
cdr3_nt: TGTGCCAGCAGTTCTTACAACTATGGCTACACCTTC
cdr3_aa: CASSSYNYGYTF

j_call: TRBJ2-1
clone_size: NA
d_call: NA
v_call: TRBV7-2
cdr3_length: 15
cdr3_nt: TGTGCCAGCACCTTAGAGGGGACTGATTACAATGAGAAGTTCTTC
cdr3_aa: CASTLEGTDYNEKFF

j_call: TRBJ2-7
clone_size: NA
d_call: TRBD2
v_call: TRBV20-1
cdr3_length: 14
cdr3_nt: TGCAGTGCTAGTCTCGGGAGGGCCACCTACGAGCAGTACTTC
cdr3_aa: CSASLGRATYEQYF

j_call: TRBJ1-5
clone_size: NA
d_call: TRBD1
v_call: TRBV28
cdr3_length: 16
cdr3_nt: TGTGTCAACAGTGCAGACAGGGGGCGCGACAATCAGCCCCAGCATTTT
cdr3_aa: CVNSADRGRDNQPQHF

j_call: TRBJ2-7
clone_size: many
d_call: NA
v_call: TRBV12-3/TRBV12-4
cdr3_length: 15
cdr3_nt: TGTGCCAGCAGTTTGTCGGGGGTCCTCTCCTACGAGCAGTACTTC
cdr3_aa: CASSLSGVLSYEQYF

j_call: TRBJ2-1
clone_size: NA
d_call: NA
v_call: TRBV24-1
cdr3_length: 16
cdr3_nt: TGTGCCACCAGTGACCCATCTAGTGGGACTTACAATGAGCAGCTCTTC
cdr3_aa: CATSDPSSGTYNEQLF

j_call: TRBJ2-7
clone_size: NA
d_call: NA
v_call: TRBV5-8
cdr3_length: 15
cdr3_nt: TGCTCCAGCAGCTTGCTGTCAGGGGAGTACTACGAGCAGTACTTC
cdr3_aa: CSSSLLSGEYYEQYF

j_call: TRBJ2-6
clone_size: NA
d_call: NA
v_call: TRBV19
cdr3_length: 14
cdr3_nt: TGTGCCAGTAGTCCCGGGGCCGGGGTCAACGTCCTCACTTTC
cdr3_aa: CASSPGAGVNVLTF

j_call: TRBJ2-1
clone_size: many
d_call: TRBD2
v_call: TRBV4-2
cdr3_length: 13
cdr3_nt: TGTGCCAGCAGTCGAGCGGGGCACAATGAGCAGTTCTTC
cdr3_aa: CASSRAGHNEQFF

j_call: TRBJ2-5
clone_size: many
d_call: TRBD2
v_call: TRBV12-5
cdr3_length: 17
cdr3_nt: TGTGCTAGTGGTTTGGGAACAGGACTAGCGGGACAAGAGACCCAGTACTTC
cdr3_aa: CASGLGTGLAGQETQYF

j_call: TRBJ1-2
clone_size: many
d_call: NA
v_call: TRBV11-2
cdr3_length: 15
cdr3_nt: TGTGCCAGCAGACCTCTCACGGGACTTTTCTATGGCTACACCTTC
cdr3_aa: CASRPLTGLFYGYTF

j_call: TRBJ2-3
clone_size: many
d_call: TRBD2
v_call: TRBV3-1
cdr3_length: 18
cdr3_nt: TGTGCCAGCAGCCAAGAACCCCCGACTAGCGGGAGGGGTGTAGCGCAGTATTTT
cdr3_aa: CASSQEPPTSGRGVAQYF

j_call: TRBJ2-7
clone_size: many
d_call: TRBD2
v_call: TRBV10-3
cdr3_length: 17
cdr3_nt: TGTGCCATCAGTGGGGACACCATAGCGGGAGTTTCAAACGAGCAGTACTTC
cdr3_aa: CAISGDTIAGVSNEQYF

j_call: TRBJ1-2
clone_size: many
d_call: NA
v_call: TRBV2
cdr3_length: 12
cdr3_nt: TGTGCCAGCGTCGACAACAACTATGGCTACACCTTC
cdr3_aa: CASVDNNYGYTF

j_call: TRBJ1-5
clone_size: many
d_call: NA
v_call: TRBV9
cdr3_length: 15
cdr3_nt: TGTGCCAGCAGCCCGCACGTGGGGGAAGGGCAGCCCCAGCATTTT
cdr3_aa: CASSPHVGEGQPQHF

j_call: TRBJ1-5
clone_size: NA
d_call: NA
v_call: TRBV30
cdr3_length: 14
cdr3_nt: TGTGCCTGGAGTGTAGCGGATAGCAATCAGCCCCAGCATTTT
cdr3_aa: CAWSVADSNQPQHF

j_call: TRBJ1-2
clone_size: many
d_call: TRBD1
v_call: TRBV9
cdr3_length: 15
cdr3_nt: TGTGCCAGCAGCTCAGACAGGGATCCCCTCTATGGCTACACCTTC
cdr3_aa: CASSSDRDPLYGYTF

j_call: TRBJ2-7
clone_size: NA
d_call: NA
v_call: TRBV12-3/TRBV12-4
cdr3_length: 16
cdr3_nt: TGTGCCAGCAGCCCAGACAGGAACTTCTATTCATACGAGCAGAACTTC
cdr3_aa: CASSPDRNFYSYEQNF

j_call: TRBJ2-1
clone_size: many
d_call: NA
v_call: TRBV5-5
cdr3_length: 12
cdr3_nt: TGTGCCAGCATGATAGGGACTAATGAGCAGTTCTTC
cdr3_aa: CASMIGTNEQFF

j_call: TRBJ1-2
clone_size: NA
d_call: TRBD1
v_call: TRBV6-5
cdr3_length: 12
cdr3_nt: TGTGCCAGCAGTTTTCAGGGGGGGTGCTACACCTTC
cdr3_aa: CASSFQGGCYTF

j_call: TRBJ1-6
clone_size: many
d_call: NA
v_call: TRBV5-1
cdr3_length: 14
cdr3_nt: TGCGCCAGCAGCTCCCAGGGGCGGAATTCACCCCTCCACTTT
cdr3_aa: CASSSQGRNSPLHF

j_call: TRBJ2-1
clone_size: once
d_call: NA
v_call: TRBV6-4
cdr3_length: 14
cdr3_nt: TGTGCCAGCAGTGAGGGATCCTGGGGGTGGGAGCAGTTCTTC
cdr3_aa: CASSEGSWGWEQFF

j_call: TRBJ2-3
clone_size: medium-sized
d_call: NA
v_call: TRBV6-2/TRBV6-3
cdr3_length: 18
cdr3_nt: TGTGCCAGCAGTGAAAGCTCGGGGGGCGGGAGTGGGACAGATACGCAGTATTTT
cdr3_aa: CASSESSGGGSGTDTQYF

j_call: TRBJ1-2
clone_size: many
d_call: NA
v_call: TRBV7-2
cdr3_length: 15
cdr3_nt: TGTGCCAGCAGCGTTGGGCCCGGGGGAAACTATGGCTACACCTTC
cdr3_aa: CASSVGPGGNYGYTF

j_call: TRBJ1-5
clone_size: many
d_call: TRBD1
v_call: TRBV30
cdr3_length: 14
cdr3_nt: TGTGCCTGGGCCGGGACAGGGAACAATCAGCCCCAGCATTTT
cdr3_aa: CAWAGTGNNQPQHF

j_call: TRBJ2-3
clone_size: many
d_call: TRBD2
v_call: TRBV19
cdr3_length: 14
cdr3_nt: TGTGCCAGTAGGAGGACTAGCGGCACAGATACGCAGTATTTT
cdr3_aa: CASRRTSGTDTQYF

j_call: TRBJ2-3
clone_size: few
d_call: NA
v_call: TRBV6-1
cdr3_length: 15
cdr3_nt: TGTGCCAGCAGTGGCCAGGGGTCCCCTCTTCGTGGGCAGTATTTT
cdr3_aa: CASSGQGSPLRGQYF

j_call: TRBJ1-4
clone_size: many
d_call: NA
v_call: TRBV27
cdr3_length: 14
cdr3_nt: TGTGCCAGCAGTTTGGCAGCGGCTAATGAAAAACTGTTTTTT
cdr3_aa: CASSLAAANEKLFF

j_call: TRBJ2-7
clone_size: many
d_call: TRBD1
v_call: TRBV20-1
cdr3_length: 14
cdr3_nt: TGCAGTGCTAGAGAGGGACAGGCAACCTACGAGCAGTACTTC
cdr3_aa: CSAREGQATYEQYF

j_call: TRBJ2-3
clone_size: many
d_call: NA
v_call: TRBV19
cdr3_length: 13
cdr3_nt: TGTGCCAGTAGTCGGAGATTCACAGATACGCAGTATTTT
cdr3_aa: CASSRRFTDTQYF

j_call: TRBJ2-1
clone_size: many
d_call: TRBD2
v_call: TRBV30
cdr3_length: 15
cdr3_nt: TGTGCCTGGAGTGTACAACTAGCGGGAGGGAATGAGCAGTTCTTC
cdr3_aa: CAWSVQLAGGNEQFF

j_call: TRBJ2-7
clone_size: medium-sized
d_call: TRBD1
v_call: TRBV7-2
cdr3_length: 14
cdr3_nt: TGTGCCAGCAGCTACCGGGACAGTCAGGACGAGCAGTACTTC
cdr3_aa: CASSYRDSQDEQYF

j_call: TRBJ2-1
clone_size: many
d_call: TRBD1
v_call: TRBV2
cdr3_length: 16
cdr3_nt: TGTGCCACCCAAGGGGAAGGACAGGGTAAATTTAGTGAGCAGTTCTTC
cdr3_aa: CATQGEGQGKFSEQFF

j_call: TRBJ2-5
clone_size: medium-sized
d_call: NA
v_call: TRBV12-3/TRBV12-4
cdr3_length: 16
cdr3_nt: TGTGCCAGCAGTTTATCCAGCGGGCCCCGGGGGGAGACCCAGTACTTC
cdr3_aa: CASSLSSGPRGETQYF

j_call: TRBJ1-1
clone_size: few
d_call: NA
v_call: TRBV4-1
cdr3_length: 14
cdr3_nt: TGCGCCAGCAGCCCCCCTTTTCAGGCCCGAGAAGCTTTCTTT
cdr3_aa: CASSPPFQAREAFF

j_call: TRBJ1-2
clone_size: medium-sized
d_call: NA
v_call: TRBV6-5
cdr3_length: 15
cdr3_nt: TGTGCCAGCAGTTACTCGGTCGACGGTACGAGGTTCTACACCTTC
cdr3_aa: CASSYSVDGTRFYTF

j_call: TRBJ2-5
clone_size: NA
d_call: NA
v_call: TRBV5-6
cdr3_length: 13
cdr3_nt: TGTGCCAGCAGCGCGGGGACGATGGAGACCCAGTACTTC
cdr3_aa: CASSAGTMETQYF

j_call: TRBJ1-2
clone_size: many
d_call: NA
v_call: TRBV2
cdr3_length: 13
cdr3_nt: TGTGCCAGCAGTTCCGGGACGGACTATGGCTACACCTTC
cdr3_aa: CASSSGTDYGYTF

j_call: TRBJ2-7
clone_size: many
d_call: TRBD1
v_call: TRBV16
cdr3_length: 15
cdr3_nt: TGTGCCAGCAGCCAGTACCGGGACAGACCCTACGAGCAGTACTTC
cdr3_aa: CASSQYRDRPYEQYF

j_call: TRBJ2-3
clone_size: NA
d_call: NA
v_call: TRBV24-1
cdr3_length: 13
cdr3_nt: TGTGCCACCAGTGCCCCTAGCACAGATACGCAGTATTTT
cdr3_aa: CATSAPSTDTQYF

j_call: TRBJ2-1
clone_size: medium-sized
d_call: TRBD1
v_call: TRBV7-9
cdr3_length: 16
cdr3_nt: TGTGCCAGCAGCCCGCGGGACAGGGGATCCTACAATGAGCAGTTCTTC
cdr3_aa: CASSPRDRGSYNEQFF

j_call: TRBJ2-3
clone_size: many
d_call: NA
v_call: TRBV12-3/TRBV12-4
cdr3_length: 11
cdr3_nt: TGTGCCAGCAGTTTGCTCAATACGCAGTATTTT
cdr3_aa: CASSLLNTQYF

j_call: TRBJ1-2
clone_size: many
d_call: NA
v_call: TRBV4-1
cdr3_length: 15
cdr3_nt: TGCGCCAGCAGCCAAGAGAACAGGTGGGCGTATGGCTACACCTTC
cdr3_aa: CASSQENRWAYGYTF

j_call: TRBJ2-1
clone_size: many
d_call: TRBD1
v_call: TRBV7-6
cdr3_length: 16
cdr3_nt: TGTGCCAGCAGCCCGAGAGGACAGGGTATTTACAATGAGCAGTTCTTC
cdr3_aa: CASSPRGQGIYNEQFF

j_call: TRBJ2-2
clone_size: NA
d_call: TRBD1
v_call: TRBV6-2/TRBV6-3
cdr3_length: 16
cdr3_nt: TGTGCCAGCAAGGTCACCGGGACAGACAACACCGGTGAGCTGTTTTTT
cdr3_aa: CASKVTGTDNTGELFF

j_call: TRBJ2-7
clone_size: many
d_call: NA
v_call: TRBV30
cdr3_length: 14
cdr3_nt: TGTGCCTGGAACGTACTCGCGGGGACCTACGAGCAGTACTTC
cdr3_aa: CAWNVLAGTYEQYF